This T cell receptor beta chain was identified in a study of CD8 T cells in Susac syndrome. Broader study findings: Among active patients and in TEMRA cells, CD8+ clonal expansion in Susac reached its peak.

Regarding this clonotype: Its antigen is unidentified.

CDR1 is SQVTM and CDR2 is ANQGSEA in the germline V gene. The germline V and J ends were trimmed by 4 bases and 2 bases, with 20 bases remaining between them. The CDR3 sequence is 17 residues long. The TEMRA cells underwent FACS enrichment, while the CD8+ and CD4+ T cells underwent negative isolation. A quantity of 0.5 to 1 ug RNA underwent reverse transcription using random hexamers. The amplification used immunoSEQ multiplex PCR on TCR beta CDR3; it spanned 54 Vbeta and 13 Jbeta. TCRdb itself ran the immunoSEQ multiplex PCR reads through MiXCR, one entry per CDR3 protein. The sample lists about 83,000 distinct CDR3 sequences; approximately 96% were seen once.

This sequence originates from a human donor with Susac syndrome. The sequencing input was CD8+ T cells from PBMCs. The chain couples TRBV29-1 to TRBJ2-2; the D gene is possibly TRBD1 (6 bases). The CDR3 coding sequence is TGCAGCGTTGGCGCGCCAGGGGCAATCGGAAACACCGGGGAGCTGTTTTTT. Its protein product is CSVGAPGAIGNTGELFF.